A selection of T cell receptor beta chains follows, all from one sample in a study of shared clonotypes between healthy human individuals. Assay used: immunoSEQ multiplex PCR; TCRdb lists only in-frame clones, some missing. This table has a few million clones, more than 90% appearing once. Source material: naive CD4+ T cells sorted from blood. These receptors were collected from a man in his late teens or twenties in good health. Each CDR3 is given with its conserved first and last residue. Each record gives: V gene, D gene, J gene, clone size, CDR3 length, CDR3 protein, CDR3 DNA. D genes are given only for firm matches. A row's size may be missing; if present it is once, few, many or a size class.

>TRBV23-1|TRBD2|TRBJ2-7|.|18
CASSLILHDSGAAGEQYF
TGCGCCAGCAGTCTAATACTACACGATAGCGGGGCGGCAGGGGAGCAGTACTTC
>TRBV9|TRBD2|TRBJ2-3|.|17
CASSVDRSGGGTDTQYF
TGTGCCAGCAGCGTAGATCGGAGCGGGGGGGGTACAGATACGCAGTATTTT
>TRBV11-2|TRBD1|TRBJ2-2|.|17
CASSRGPGQGLTGELFF
TGTGCCAGCAGCCGGGGGCCCGGACAGGGACTCACCGGGGAGCTGTTTTTT
>TRBV11-2|.|TRBJ2-7|.|12
CASSSDMAEQYF
TGTGCCAGCAGCTCGGACATGGCCGAGCAGTACTTC
>TRBV7-2|.|TRBJ1-1|.|14
CASSLGGVNTEAFF
TGTGCCAGCAGCTTAGGGGGAGTGAACACTGAAGCTTTCTTT
>TRBV11-2|.|TRBJ2-3|.|15
CASSLAGTSTDTQYF
TGTGCCAGCAGCTTAGCGGGAACTAGCACAGATACGCAGTATTTT
>TRBV14|.|TRBJ2-1|.|15
CASRGGGKGYNEQFF
TGTGCCAGCAGAGGCGGCGGAAAGGGTTACAATGAGCAGTTCTTC
>TRBV28|TRBD2|TRBJ2-5|.|15
CASSSLGSGAETQYF
TGTGCCAGCAGTTCCCTGGGTAGCGGGGCGGAGACCCAGTACTTC
>TRBV10-3|.|TRBJ1-5|.|18
CAIREDKGPGALSGAQHF
TGTGCCATCAGGGAGGATAAGGGTCCAGGGGCTTTATCCGGGGCCCAGCATTTT
>TRBV7-6|.|TRBJ2-7|.|14
CASSSIGGAGEQYF
TGTGCCAGCAGCTCGATAGGGGGGGCCGGCGAGCAGTACTTC
>TRBV5-6|.|TRBJ2-5|.|15
CASSPDRITQETQYF
TGTGCCAGCAGCCCTGACAGGATCACACAAGAGACCCAGTACTTC
>TRBV18|TRBD1|TRBJ1-5|.|14
CASSAGGGGSTQHF
TGTGCCAGCTCAGCCGGAGGGGGCGGCTCGACCCAGCATTTT
>TRBV5-8|TRBD1|TRBJ1-6|few|16
CASSLGQGARNSPLHF
TGTGCCAGCAGCTTGGGACAGGGGGCGAGGAATTCACCCCTCCACTTT
>TRBV18|.|TRBJ2-3|.|16
CASRSSTTGSTDTQYF
TGTGCCAGCCGCTCCTCGACTACAGGGAGCACAGATACGCAGTATTTT
>TRBV19|.|TRBJ2-3|.|14
CASSRPAEADTQYF
TGTGCCAGTAGTCGTCCCGCAGAGGCAGATACGCAGTATTTT
>TRBV5-1|.|TRBJ2-5|.|15
CASSLSEGLGETQYF
TGCGCCAGCAGCTTGTCTGAAGGGTTAGGGGAGACCCAGTACTTC
>TRBV18|TRBD1|TRBJ2-1|.|14
CASSPLQGAWEQFF
TGTGCCAGCTCACCACTCCAGGGGGCCTGGGAGCAGTTCTTC
>TRBV6-6|.|TRBJ2-2|.|13
CASRQRGTGELFF
TGTGCCAGCAGGCAAAGGGGAACCGGGGAGCTGTTTTTT
>TRBV6-6|.|TRBJ1-5|.|14
CASSYIGQDQPQHF
TGTGCCAGCTCCTATATAGGCCAGGATCAGCCCCAGCATTTT
>TRBV11-3|.|TRBJ1-1|.|11
CASSLATEAFF
TGTGCCAGCAGCTTAGCCACTGAAGCTTTCTTT
>TRBV28|.|TRBJ1-5|.|15
CASSLPGQLNQPQHF
TGTGCCAGCAGTTTACCCGGACAGCTGAATCAGCCCCAGCATTTT
>TRBV5-4|.|TRBJ1-1|.|13
CASSLGTEFRAFF
TGTGCCAGCAGCTTGGGGACAGAATTTCGAGCTTTCTTT
>TRBV18|TRBD1|TRBJ2-3|.|14
CASSPGQNTDTQYF
TGTGCCAGCTCGCCGGGACAGAACACAGATACGCAGTATTTT
>TRBV9|.|TRBJ2-5|.|14
CASSVGGAVETQYF
TGTGCCAGCAGCGTTGGAGGGGCGGTGGAGACCCAGTACTTC
>TRBV6-1|.|TRBJ2-5|.|13
CASSENRAETQYF
TGTGCCAGCAGTGAAAACAGGGCTGAGACCCAGTACTTC
>TRBV27|.|TRBJ1-1|.|11
CASSSPPEAFF
TGTGCCAGCAGTTCCCCTCCTGAAGCTTTCTTT
>TRBV19|TRBD1|TRBJ2-7|once|15
CASSIRQGAAYEQYF
TGTGCCAGTAGTATAAGGCAGGGGGCGGCCTACGAGCAGTACTTC
>TRBV18|TRBD1|TRBJ2-1|.|15
CASSPMGQAYNEQFF
TGTGCCAGCTCACCAATGGGACAGGCTTACAATGAGCAGTTCTTC
>TRBV11-2|TRBD2|TRBJ2-7|.|16
CASSLLAGSFSYEQYF
TGTGCCAGCAGCTTGCTAGCGGGATCGTTCTCCTACGAGCAGTACTTC
>TRBV9|.|TRBJ2-2|.|13
CASSVEGTGELFF
TGTGCCAGCAGCGTAGAGGGCACCGGGGAGCTGTTTTTT
>TRBV28|.|TRBJ1-5|.|15
CASSLRSDAGQPQHF
TGTGCCAGCAGTTTACGTTCGGACGCCGGCCAGCCCCAGCATTTT
>TRBV10-3|TRBD2|TRBJ2-5|.|15
CAISDPRGGRETQYF
TGTGCCATCAGTGACCCACGGGGGGGAAGGGAGACCCAGTACTTC
>TRBV5-1|TRBD1|TRBJ2-5|.|15
CASSLGDRGRETQYF
TGCGCCAGCAGCTTGGGGGACAGGGGGAGAGAGACCCAGTACTTC
>TRBV28|.|TRBJ1-1|.|15
CASSRGGLMNTEAFF
TGTGCCAGCAGTAGGGGGGGACTCATGAACACTGAAGCTTTCTTT
>TRBV28|.|TRBJ1-2|.|14
CASTPAGVGSGYTF
TGTGCCAGCACTCCAGCGGGGGTCGGATCTGGCTACACCTTC
>TRBV7-8|.|TRBJ2-7|.|15
CASSTTGTRTHEQYF
TGTGCCAGCAGCACAACCGGGACGAGGACCCACGAGCAGTACTTC
>TRBV25-1|.|TRBJ2-7|.|13
CASSATGPYEQYF
TGTGCCAGCAGTGCTACGGGGCCCTACGAGCAGTACTTC
>TRBV6-6|TRBD1|TRBJ2-7|.|15
CASSLPGQGLDEQYF
TGTGCCAGCAGCCTCCCGGGACAGGGTCTCGACGAGCAGTACTTC
>TRBV18|.|TRBJ1-5|.|15
CASSPTSNGNQPQHF
TGTGCCAGCTCACCAACTTCGAATGGCAATCAGCCCCAGCATTTT
>TRBV27|TRBD1|TRBJ2-2|.|15
CASSRTGGISGELFF
TGTGCCAGCAGTAGGACAGGGGGGATCTCCGGGGAGCTGTTTTTT
>TRBV10-1|TRBD2|TRBJ2-7|.|15
CASSESLAASYEQYF
TGCGCCAGCAGTGAGTCGCTAGCGGCGTCCTACGAGCAGTACTTC
>TRBV5-8|.|TRBJ2-7|once|14
CASSLIGGLNEQYF
TGTGCCAGCAGCTTGATAGGGGGGCTGAACGAGCAGTACTTC
>TRBV10-1|TRBD2|TRBJ2-1|.|15
CASSSSSGRSNEQFF
TGCGCCAGCAGCTCGAGTAGCGGGAGGTCCAATGAGCAGTTCTTC
>TRBV5-1|.|TRBJ2-7|.|12
CASSLSSYEQYF
TGCGCCAGCAGCTTAAGCTCCTACGAGCAGTACTTC
>TRBV7-9|.|TRBJ2-3|.|15
CASSFYPGRTDTQYF
TGTGCCAGCAGCTTCTATCCCGGACGCACAGATACGCAGTATTTT
>TRBV2|TRBD2|TRBJ2-1|.|15
CASSGTSGSYNEQFF
TGTGCCAGCAGCGGGACTAGCGGGAGCTACAATGAGCAGTTCTTC
>TRBV2|.|TRBJ2-7|.|13
CASSAQGGDEQYF
TGTGCCAGCAGTGCCCAGGGTGGGGACGAGCAGTACTTC
>TRBV6-5|.|TRBJ1-4|.|14
CASRTQGGGEKLFF
TGTGCCAGTCGCACGCAGGGAGGTGGTGAAAAACTGTTTTTT
>TRBV2|TRBD2|TRBJ2-7|.|14
CASLGTSDTYEQYF
TGTGCCAGCCTAGGCACTAGCGATACCTACGAGCAGTACTTC